The 7 T cell receptor beta chains given below trace back to one sample, sequenced in a study of blood T cells in healthy people across ages (dated by TCRdb to between 2014 and 2017). Receptors were amplified or captured by 5' RACE. Sequencing instrument: Illumina HiSeq 2500. The second PCR ran for about 7 to 11 cycles and used a J-beta primer mix along with a sample-barcoded 5' primer. TCRdb reworked the public reads: Q25 trimming with fastp, MiXCR clone assembly, productive beta chains retained. Identical CDR3 proteins give one entry, which carries the most common genes and DNA. This sample gives 870,000 or so distinct CDR3 sequences in total; 29% of them show up just once. The ten largest clones capture roughly 17% of the sample. The specimen sequenced was blood. Receptors were obtained from a woman older than 75 in good health.

With regard to this clonotype: A clone one base away is much larger, so this may be a read error. The chain is built from TRBV29-1 and TRBJ1-4; 7 bases are shared with TRBD1. Trimming at V came to 7 bases and at J to 8 bases, leaving 10 bases not matched to a gene. The germline CDR1 and CDR2 sequences are SQVTM and ANQGSEA. The CDR3 sequence is 13 residues long. The CDR3 reads CSAKTGLREKLFF. DNA for the CDR3: TGCAGCGCAAAGACAGGGTTGAGGGAAAAACTGTTTTTT.

The table lists this clonotype with many counts. This chain connects TRBV10-3 to TRBJ1-1, with a possible D match to TRBD1 (6 bases). Germline assignment: CDR1 ENHRY and CDR2 SYGVKD. The CDR3 consists of 14 residues. Trimming took off 2 bases at V and 10 bases at J, with 17 bases between the two ends. The CDR3 bases are TGTGCCATCAGTGAGGCGGGGGGCCGAGAGAGAGCTTTCTTT. Translation: CAISEAGGRERAFF.

The table lists this clonotype with many counts. This chain uses TRBV5-1 with TRBJ1-2, with 10 bases fitting TRBD1. Germline V gives CDR1 SGHRS, CDR2 YFSETQ. The CDR3 consists of 17 residues. V was clipped by 0 bases and J by 2 bases; unmatched bases: 7. The DNA of the CDR3 is TGCGCCAGCAGCTTGGGGGCGACAGGGGGCGACAACTATGGCTACACCTTC. Its translation is CASSLGATGGDNYGYTF.

Regarding this clonotype: The junction departs from germline at one end; a sequencing error may be responsible. The chain uses TRBV20-1 and TRBJ2-3; maybe TRBD2 (5 bases). Germline loops: CDR1 DFQATT, CDR2 SNEGSKA (reference sequence). This CDR3 comprises 14 residues. The CDR3 coding sequence is TGCAATGCCGTCCCTAGCAGACGCACAGATACGCTGTATTTT. It encodes CNAVPSRRTDTLYF.

This clonotype was seen repeatedly, ten times or more. The J gene is TRBJ2-3, the V gene TRBV15; D is undetermined. CDR3 length equals 13 residues. Germline CDR1 reads LNHNV; CDR2 reads YYDKDF (reference sequence). V was trimmed by 2 bases and J by 5 bases, leaving 8 bases between them. The CDR3 loop reads CATSRPSRDTQYF. CDR3 bases: TGTGCCACCAGCAGACCTTCGAGAGATACGCAGTATTTT. Using reference TRBV15 and TRBJ2-3 for the parts outside the CDR3, the full variable domain is DAMVIQNPRYQVTQFGKPVTLSCSQTLNHNVMYWYQQKSSQAPKLLFHYYDKDFNNEADTPDNFQSRRPNTSFCFLDIRSPGLGDTAMYLCATSRPSRDTQYFGPGTRLTVL.

This clonotype occurred many times. The chain joins TRBV6-6 to TRBJ2-3, with TRBD2 matching 11 bases. From germline, CDR1 is MNHNY and CDR2 SVGAGI (reference sequence). With V trimmed by 1 base and J by 6 bases, 3 bases remained unmatched. CDR3 length equals 15 residues. CDR3 DNA sequence: TGTGCCAGCAGTTACTTACTAGCGGGGGTTGATACGCAGTATTTT. It yields the protein CASSYLLAGVDTQYF.

There are many counts of this clonotype. This sequence joins TRBV19 and TRBJ2-1; perhaps D is TRBD1 or TRBD2 (5 bases each). Germline V gene sequence: CDR1 LNHDA, CDR2 SQIVND (reference sequence). V lost 2 bases to trimming and J lost 0 bases, with 20 bases between them. The CDR3 loop spans 19 amino acids. CDR3 bases: TGTGCCAGTAGTATACCATCGACCGGTGCAGGGAGCTCCTACAATGAGCAGTTCTTC. Translation: CASSIPSTGAGSSYNEQFF.